Each of the 11 T cell receptor beta chains below was sequenced from the same sample in a study of long-term antiretroviral therapy in people with HIV. At the survey level, the v3.0 immunoSEQ assay was run. Data came from immunoSEQ multiplex PCR; TCRdb stores just in-frame clones and leaves some out. The table lists about 44,000 clones, around 96% of them singletons. The sample consisted of unsorted PBMCs, taken 3.7 years after starting antiretroviral therapy. The receptor set was obtained from a woman between 45 and 65 years old with HIV.

The chain employs TRBV5-4 and TRBJ2-5; D ambiguous. Germline CDR1 is SGHNT and CDR2 is YYREEE (reference sequence). The V end lost 0 bases, the J end lost 1 base, and 7 bases lay between the germline ends. CDR3 length: 14 residues. The CDR3, as DNA: TGTGCCAGCAGCTTGGTGTCAACCCAAGAGACCCAGTACTTC. Its protein is CASSLVSTQETQYF.

Here the CDR3 DNA reads TGTGCCAGCAGCAAACGCGGGGGCCCTCGGGACAATGAGCAGTTCTTC. It yields the protein CASSKRGGPRDNEQFF. The genes are TRBV5-4 and TRBJ2-1, with a weak D call TRBD2 (7 bases). The germline V gene encodes CDR1 SGHNT and CDR2 YYREEE (reference sequence). Trimming shortened V by 4 bases and J by 5 bases, and 19 bases separated the two germline ends. This CDR3 spans 16 amino acids. The whole variable domain, filled in from reference TRBV5-4 and TRBJ2-1, reads ETGVTQSPTHLIKTRGQQVTLRCSSQSGHNTVSWYQQALGQGPQFIFQYYREEENGRGNFPPRFSGLQFPNYSSELNVNALELDDSALYLCASSKRGGPRDNEQFFGPGTRLTVL.

The rearrangement links TRBV30 to TRBJ2-2; no definite D call. The CDR3 runs 13 residues. Per germline, CDR1 GTSNPN and CDR2 SVGIG (reference sequence). Trimming left V 3 bases short and J 1 base short, with 6 bases between. The CDR3: CAWSAVNTGELFF. For the CDR3, the DNA is TGTGCCTGGAGCGCGGTGAACACCGGGGAGCTGTTTTTT.

The genes are TRBV9 and TRBJ2-6, with a weak D call TRBD1 (5 bases). The V end lost 2 bases, the J end lost 4 bases, and 13 bases lay between the germline ends. The germline V gene has CDR1 SGDLS and CDR2 YYNGEE. The CDR3 covers 16 residues. The CDR3 DNA reads TGTGCCAGCAGCGTTGGGTCAGGGTCAGGGGCCAACGTCCTGACTTTC. Protein product: CASSVGSGSGANVLTF.

This clone was detected a few times. This chain connects TRBV7-3 to TRBJ1-1; D unclear. CDR1 and CDR2 from the germline V gene are SGHTA and FQGTGA. This CDR3 has 14 amino acids. V was clipped by 5 bases and J by 1 base, with 11 bases between them. CDR3 in amino acids: CASSPQPANTEAFF. In DNA, the CDR3 is TGTGCCAGCAGCCCTCAGCCAGCGAACACTGAAGCTTTCTTT.

V and J are TRBV2 and TRBJ2-7; 10 bases fit TRBD1. The J segment lost 5 bases and the V segment lost 6 bases, leaving 13 bases of the junction unmatched. The germline V gene encodes CDR1 SNHLY and CDR2 FYNNEI. CDR3 size: 16 residues. CDR3 protein: CASSLPTFGTGDEQYF. In DNA, the CDR3 is TGTGCCAGCAGCCTCCCTACCTTCGGGACAGGGGACGAGCAGTACTTC.

The rearrangement uses TRBV5-1 and TRBJ2-3; TRBD1 aligns across 8 bases. Germline-derived CDR1 and CDR2 are SGHRS and YFSETQ. This CDR3 has 16 amino acids. V trimming: 1 base; J trimming: 2 bases; junction bases outside the gene matches: 6. Here the CDR3 reads CASSLWQGADTDTQYF. The CDR3 bases are TGCGCCAGCAGCTTGTGGCAGGGGGCAGACACAGATACGCAGTATTTT.

The rearrangement joins TRBV9 to TRBJ2-5, with 7 bases identical to TRBD1. V lost 3 bases and J lost 1; bases outside the gene matches: 6. The CDR3 is 15 amino acids. From germline, CDR1 is SGDLS and CDR2 YYNGEE. This CDR3 reads CASSGLQGSQETQYF. The CDR3 bases are TGTGCCAGCAGCGGGTTACAGGGGAGCCAAGAGACCCAGTACTTC.

V gene TRBV4-2 combines with J gene TRBJ2-7, with D perhaps matching TRBD1 (6 bases). The ends were cut back, 0 bases at V and 0 bases at J, with 12 bases in the middle. CDR1 is LGHNA and CDR2 is YNFKEQ in the germline V gene. CDR3 length equals 16 residues. The CDR3 loop is CASSQEIGTSSYEQYF. The CDR3 nucleotides read TGTGCCAGCAGCCAAGAAATCGGGACAAGCTCCTACGAGCAGTACTTC.

V gene TRBV7-9 combines with J gene TRBJ1-5, with a tentative D call TRBD1 (6 bases). The CDR3 is 16 residues long. V gave up 5 bases and J gave up 2 bases, with 16 bases separating them. Germline lookup yields CDR1 SEHNR and CDR2 FQNEAQ (reference sequence). The CDR3 coding sequence is TGTGCCAGCAGCCCCCCGGGGGGGGCAGGCAATCAGCCCCAGCATTTT. Translated: CASSPPGGAGNQPQHF.

The J gene is TRBJ1-1, the V gene TRBV4-1; D remains ambiguous. Germline V gene sequence: CDR1 MGHRA, CDR2 YSYEKL. The CDR3 extends over 14 amino acids. With 2 bases removed from V and 1 base from J, the gap between germline ends came to 8 bases. CDR3 in DNA: TGCGCCAGCAGCCAAAATTCCGCGAACACTGAAGCTTTCTTT. It is translated as CASSQNSANTEAFF.